The clone carrying this T cell receptor (beta chain) was recorded only once. What it recognizes is unknown. This entry is derived from a study of shared clonotypes between healthy human individuals. Overall study: Each donor's CD8 memory used one plate, CD8 naive two, each CD4 subset three. Regarding the study as a whole: Genetic and exposure-history diversity was limited by the small donor number.

As processed by the authors: Junction-only sequences without quality scores were provided by ImmunoSEQ, so filtering was different. Profiling relied on immunoSEQ multiplex PCR, and the TCRdb table lists in-frame clones only, not all of them. V, J and clone size are those of that table, while D and trimming were read from the DNA. The repertoire includes fewer than 1.8 million clones, 98% of them detected once, and 0.36% sits in the top ten. J lost 5 bases, V lost 6 bases, and 10 bases had no gene match. The CDR3 totals 15 residues. Germline V CDR1 and CDR2: SGHAT, FQNNGV. The sample consisted of naive CD4+ T cells sorted from blood. Regarding subset: CD45RA+ positively selected. This sequence joins TRBV11-2 and TRBJ2-7; 10 bases are shared with TRBD2. The source is a man aged 25-40 years in good health. CDR3: CASSIVTSGIHEQYF. The CDR3 DNA sequence: TGTGCCAGCAGTATAGTTACTAGCGGGATCCACGAGCAGTACTTC.